These 26 T cell receptor beta chains were sequenced from one sample in a study of beta chain features in type 1 diabetes. Investigators reverse transcribed all isolated RNA, so they sequenced expressed TCRB transcripts. TCRdb's copy holds only in-frame clones and misses some; the assay was immunoSEQ multiplex PCR. The table includes 500,000 to 700,000 clones, around 15% detected once. Sequencing input: naive CD4+ T cells from blood. Receptors originate from a man between 18 and 29 years old in good health.

This clone has more than one count but fewer than ten. The chain combines TRBV18 with TRBJ2-7; D is perhaps TRBD1 or TRBD2 (5 bases each). V was trimmed by 6 bases and J by 3 bases, leaving 12 bases between them. The CDR3 loop spans 13 amino acids. Germline lookup yields CDR1 KGHSH and CDR2 LQKENI. The CDR3 nucleotides read TGTGCCAGCTCCCAGGGACGAGTCTACGAGCAGTACTTC. This sequence encodes CASSQGRVYEQYF.

This chain links TRBV9 with TRBJ1-1; 7 nucleotides align to TRBD1. This CDR3 contains 18 residues. Germline loops: CDR1 SGDLS, CDR2 YYNGEE. V lost 3 bases, J lost 1 base, and 15 bases stayed unmatched. The CDR3 DNA is TGTGCCAGCAGCGCAAAGGGGCAGGTGCAGGGGGAGAACACTGAAGCTTTCTTT. Amino acids: CASSAKGQVQGENTEAFF.

This clone was observed a handful of times. In nucleotides, the CDR3 is TGTGCCAGCAGCTTCAAATCAGGCACTGAAGCTTTCTTT. Translated: CASSFKSGTEAFF. The rearrangement links TRBV7-2 to TRBJ1-1; D gene uncertain. The length of the CDR3 is 13 residues. Germline V CDR1 and CDR2: SGHTA, FQGNSA. V was cut by 3 bases and J by 4 bases, with 9 bases left in between.

The chain uses TRBV7-8 and TRBJ1-1; D call uncertain. Germline loops: CDR1 SGHVS, CDR2 FQNEAQ. The V gene lost 1 base and the J gene lost 5 bases, with 14 bases spanning the gap. There are 15 residues in the CDR3. CDR3 DNA sequence: TGTGCCAGCAGCTTAGTCGGCAGGTACGGGACTGAAGCTTTCTTT. Protein sequence: CASSLVGRYGTEAFF. Using reference TRBV7-8 and TRBJ1-1 for the parts outside the CDR3, the full variable domain is GAGVSQSPRYKVAKRGQDVALRCDPISGHVSLFWYQQALGQGPEFLTYFQNEAQLDKSGLPSDRFFAERPEGSVSTLKIQRTQQEDSAVYLCASSLVGRYGTEAFFGQGTRLTVV.

This clone was counted only a few times. This chain joins TRBV28 and TRBJ2-3; 7 nucleotides line up with TRBD1. Per the germline V gene, CDR1 is MDHEN and CDR2 is SYDVKM. Germline trimming cut 3 bases from V and 0 bases from J; bases unmatched to any gene: 15. The CDR3 extends over 19 amino acids. The CDR3 loop is CASSFSYRGALSSTDTQYF. DNA for the CDR3: TGTGCCAGCAGTTTTAGTTACAGGGGAGCTTTATCTAGCACAGATACGCAGTATTTT.

This clone was picked up a small number of times. The chain carries TRBV7-6 and TRBJ2-7; 9 nucleotides line up with TRBD1. Germline V lookup: CDR1 SGHVS, CDR2 FNYEAQ. V lost 0 bases, J lost 4 bases, and 13 bases stayed unmatched. The CDR3 has 18 amino acids. CDR3 region: CASSLALIWTGEGYEQYF. Here the CDR3 DNA reads TGTGCCAGCAGCTTAGCGCTCATTTGGACAGGGGAGGGATACGAGCAGTACTTC.

This clone was found a few times. V gene TRBV5-1 combines with J gene TRBJ2-3; the match to TRBD2 covers 8 bases. The CDR3 runs 17 residues. Looked up from germline, CDR1 is SGHRS and CDR2 is YFSETQ. J lost 0 bases, V lost 6 bases, and 12 bases had no gene match. The DNA of the CDR3 is TGCGCCAGCACCCCGAGGGCTAGCGGGCCTAGCACAGATACGCAGTATTTT. It specifies CASTPRASGPSTDTQYF.

The rearrangement links TRBV10-3 to TRBJ2-3, with D perhaps TRBD1 or TRBD2 (5 bases each). Per the germline V gene, CDR1 is ENHRY and CDR2 is SYGVKD. V lost 7 bases and J 2 bases, leaving 13 bases between the germline ends. This CDR3 comprises 14 residues. CDR3 DNA sequence: TGTGCCATCACGGGCGCCGGGGCCACAGATACGCAGTATTTT. This sequence encodes CAITGAGATDTQYF.

The chain combines TRBV28 with TRBJ2-1, with D possibly matching TRBD2 (5 bases). Germline V lookup: CDR1 MDHEN, CDR2 SYDVKM. This CDR3 is built from 15 residues. V dropped 4 bases and J dropped 2 bases, with 12 bases sitting between them. The CDR3 spells CASSSTSRAYNEQFF. In nucleotides, the CDR3 is TGTGCCAGCAGTTCTACTAGTCGCGCCTACAATGAGCAGTTCTTC.

This chain connects TRBV7-9 to TRBJ2-5; possible D gene TRBD1, 6 bases. In germline, CDR1 is SEHNR, CDR2 FQNEAQ (reference sequence). The CDR3 totals 14 residues. Trimming shortened V by 5 bases and J by 2 bases, and 12 bases separated the two germline ends. This CDR3 is CASSQGQLQETQYF. In DNA, the CDR3 is TGTGCCAGCAGCCAAGGACAGCTACAAGAGACCCAGTACTTC.

The chain joins TRBV5-1 to TRBJ2-1; possibly TRBD1 for D (5 bases). CDR3 length: 15 residues. The V end lost 2 bases, the J end lost 5 bases, and 14 bases lay between the germline ends. CDR1 SGHRS and CDR2 YFSETQ come from the germline V gene. The CDR3 DNA sequence: TGCGCCAGCAGCTTCCAGGGTGCCCTAAACAATGAGCAGTTCTTC. It is translated as CASSFQGALNNEQFF.

This clone was observed a few times. The V gene is TRBV7-2, the J gene TRBJ2-7; D may be TRBD1 or TRBD2 (5 bases each). Per the germline V gene, CDR1 is SGHTA and CDR2 is FQGNSA. The CDR3 runs to 12 residues. V was trimmed by 6 bases and J by 5 bases, leaving 11 bases between them. CDR3 in amino acids: CASRLVGDEQYF. CDR3 bases: TGTGCCAGCAGACTAGTGGGGGACGAGCAGTACTTC.

The chain recombines TRBV27 with TRBJ2-3; 8 nucleotides agree with TRBD1. The CDR3 has 15 residues. CDR1 is MNHEY and CDR2 is SMNVEV in the germline V gene (reference sequence). The V and J ends lost 7 bases and 4 bases, in that order; junction bases with no gene match: 10. CDR3 DNA: TGTGCCAGCACCCACTCGGACAGGGCTGCAGATACGCAGTATTTT. Translating gives CASTHSDRAADTQYF.

This chain uses TRBV4-3 with TRBJ1-2, with D possibly matching TRBD1 (5 bases). Trimming took 0 bases from V and 8 from J, leaving 25 bases between them. This CDR3 is 18 amino acids long. Germline loops: CDR1 LGHNA, CDR2 YSLEER. The CDR3 is CASSQDPLRSGTGEGYTF. As DNA, the CDR3 is TGCGCCAGCAGCCAAGACCCCCTCCGCTCGGGGACGGGGGAGGGCTACACCTTC.

The rearrangement uses TRBV25-1 and TRBJ1-1; 7 positions match TRBD1. CDR1 and CDR2 from the germline V gene are MGHDK and SYGVNS. The trim removed 4 bases at V and 4 bases at J, leaving 9 bases unmatched. The CDR3 contains 15 residues. The CDR3 here is CASSGHRGLATEAFF. CDR3 sequence (DNA): TGTGCCAGCAGTGGACACAGGGGTTTGGCCACTGAAGCTTTCTTT.

The chain links TRBV6-5 to TRBJ2-7; 7 positions agree with TRBD1. J gave up 4 bases and V 6 bases, and 9 bases lay outside the gene matches. Germline loops: CDR1 MNHEY, CDR2 SVGAGI. The CDR3 is 14 amino acids. CDR3 sequence: CASSPTRDSYEQYF. CDR3 coding DNA: TGTGCCAGCAGCCCAACCCGGGACAGTTACGAGCAGTACTTC.

The rearrangement joins TRBV15 to TRBJ1-2, with no clear D. The CDR3 extends over 14 amino acids. CDR1 is LNHNV, CDR2 YYDKDF, per germline (reference sequence). The V end lost 2 bases, the J end lost 4 bases, and 11 bases lay between the germline ends. The CDR3 is CATSRLAGSYGYTF. DNA of the CDR3: TGTGCCACCAGCAGACTCGCCGGGAGCTATGGCTACACCTTC.

The chain's CDR3 is CASSPPEEVGTDTQYF. For the CDR3, the DNA is TGTGCCAGCAGTCCTCCCGAGGAGGTGGGCACAGATACGCAGTATTTT. This rearrangement joins TRBV28 to TRBJ2-3, with D tentatively TRBD2 (5 bases). Germline V gene data show CDR1 as MDHEN and CDR2 as SYDVKM. This CDR3 comprises 16 residues. Deletions cut 5 bases from V and 1 base from J, with 16 bases between.

This clone was observed a handful of times. The rearrangement uses TRBV14 and TRBJ2-5; 8 nucleotides align to TRBD1. J gave up 4 bases and V 5 bases, and 12 bases lay outside the gene matches. This CDR3 spans 16 amino acids. Germline lookup yields CDR1 SGHDN and CDR2 FVKESK. The CDR3 nucleotides are TGTGCCAGCAGCATAGTGGGACAGGATAGAAGAGAGACCCAGTACTTC. Amino acid sequence: CASSIVGQDRRETQYF.

There are a few counts of this clone. This sample includes further DNA sequences coding for the same CDR3. V is TRBV19 and J is TRBJ2-7; D might be TRBD2 (6 bases). This CDR3 has 13 amino acids. Germline CDR1 reads LNHDA; CDR2 reads SQIVND (reference sequence). Trimming removed 8 bases at V and 4 bases at J, with 15 bases between. In DNA, the CDR3 is TGTGCCAGTCGCAAGGGACTGAGTTACGAGCAGTACTTC. Translated, it gives CASRKGLSYEQYF.

This chain connects TRBV4-3 to TRBJ2-1; D possibly matches TRBD1 or TRBD2 (6 bases each). CDR3 size: 14 residues. Germline V gene lookup returns CDR1 LGHNA and CDR2 YSLEER. Between the trimmed V and J ends, which lost 10 bases and 4 bases, there was a span of 17 bases. The CDR3 region has the DNA TGCGCCACCTCCCTGGGGGGCCGGTACAATGAGCAGTTCTTC. It is translated as CATSLGGRYNEQFF.

The DNA for the CDR3 is TGTGCCAGCAGTGCGAGGGGGCAACGGACCGGGGAGCTGTTTTTT. Translating gives CASSARGQRTGELFF. This chain links TRBV27 with TRBJ2-2, with 7 bases fitting TRBD1. CDR1 MNHEY and CDR2 SMNVEV come from the germline V gene (reference sequence). J was trimmed by 5 bases and V by 5 bases; bases with no gene match: 8. CDR3 length: 15 amino acids.

The chain links TRBV29-1 to TRBJ1-1; the D gene is possibly TRBD1 (6 bases). Per the germline V gene, CDR1 is SQVTM and CDR2 is ANQGSEA. The CDR3 spans 14 residues. V was trimmed by 5 bases and J by 4 bases, leaving 17 bases between them. The CDR3 DNA follows: TGCAGCGTTTATCGGACAGTTTCTGGCACTGAAGCTTTCTTT. As protein: CSVYRTVSGTEAFF.

This clone turned up a few times. This rearrangement joins TRBV2 to TRBJ1-3; possibly TRBD1 for D (6 bases). V shed 7 bases and J shed 3 bases, with 13 bases lying between them. This CDR3 region has 14 residues. CDR1 and CDR2 from the germline V gene are SNHLY and FYNNEI. The CDR3 DNA follows: TGTGCCAGCATAACTCCCAGGGGTGGAAACACCATATATTTT. Its protein is CASITPRGGNTIYF. Together with reference TRBV2 and TRBJ1-3, the CDR3 gives the full variable domain: EPEVTQTPSHQVTQMGQEVILRCVPISNHLYFYWYRQILGQKVEFLVSFYNNEISEKSEIFDDQFSVERPDGSNFTLKIRSTKLEDSAMYFCASITPRGGNTIYFGEGSWLTVV.

The chain couples TRBV4-3 to TRBJ2-7; D uncertain. The CDR3 runs to 16 residues. CDR1 LGHNA and CDR2 YSLEER come from the germline V gene. V was trimmed by 0 bases and J by 4 bases, leaving 16 bases between them. CDR3 in DNA: TGCGCCAGCAGCCAAGATGGTACTCATCCGGGTTACGAGCAGTACTTC. This codes for CASSQDGTHPGYEQYF.

The chain is built from TRBV29-1 and TRBJ1-1, with a weak D call TRBD1 (5 bases). Germline V gene data show CDR1 as SQVTM and CDR2 as ANQGSEA. This CDR3 is built from 13 residues. Trimming pared 8 bases from V and 4 bases from J, leaving 17 bases between. The DNA for the CDR3 is TGCAGCTGTGGGGCAGGGCGGGTCACTGAAGCTTTCTTT. Translating gives CSCGAGRVTEAFF.